These 29 T cell receptor beta chains share one sample of origin, sequenced in a study of spatial heterogeneity in lung cancer. TCRdb independently ran MiXCR on the 5' RACE reads; one entry per CDR3 protein. Found here are 50,000 to 65,000 distinct CDR3 sequences, more than 6.5% of them singletons; the top ten hold approximately 2.6%. Documented time point: sample taken at primary tumor resection. Unsorted samples of tumor, nontumor lung or frozen PBMC had their whole RNA sequenced. The sample here was PBMCs, taken at surgery. The source of these receptors is a female donor with early-stage non-small cell lung cancer.

This clonotype appeared a few times. J is TRBJ2-6 and V is TRBV12-3 or TRBV12-4, with D perhaps matching TRBD1 (5 bases). The V gene lost 4 bases and the J gene lost 3 bases, with 19 bases spanning the gap. The CDR3 loop spans 18 amino acids. DNA for the CDR3: TGTGCCAGCAGTTACAGGATCCAAGGCAGGAGTGGGGCCAACGTCCTGACTTTC. This encodes CASSYRIQGRSGANVLTF.

This clonotype has at least ten counts. V gene TRBV29-1 combines with J gene TRBJ1-1, with TRBD1 identical over 9 bases. V shed 4 bases, J shed 2 bases, and the junction held 8 bases outside the gene matches. The CDR3 extends over 15 amino acids. Looked up from germline, CDR1 is SQVTM and CDR2 is ANQGSEA. The DNA of the CDR3 is TGCAGCGTTGCCCCGGGACAGGGTAGCAACACTGAAGCTTTCTTT. This translates into CSVAPGQGSNTEAFF. The full variable domain, in which reference TRBV29-1 and TRBJ1-1 provide the parts outside the CDR3, is SAVISQKPSRDICQRGTSLTIQCQVDSQVTMMFWYRQQPGQSLTLIATANQGSEATYESGFVIDKFPISRPNLTFSTLTVSNMSPEDSSIYLCSVAPGQGSNTEAFFGQGTRLTVV.

This clonotype was found many times. This CDR3 reads CSARGLFYEQYF. CDR3 nucleotide sequence: TGCAGTGCTAGGGGACTCTTCTACGAGCAGTACTTC. The chain carries TRBV20-1 and TRBJ2-7; the D gene is possibly TRBD2 (6 bases). This CDR3 region has 12 residues. Germline V CDR1 and CDR2: DFQATT, SNEGSKA (reference sequence). V was pared by 3 bases and J by 3 bases, with 9 bases between.

This clonotype was observed a few times. The chain links TRBV5-1 to TRBJ2-7; the match to TRBD1 covers 8 bases. CDR3 size: 16 residues. J was trimmed by 3 bases and V by 4 bases; bases with no gene match: 12. Looked up from germline, CDR1 is SGHRS and CDR2 is YFSETQ. CDR3 loop: CASSAVGTGHNYEQYF. CDR3 coding DNA: TGCGCCAGCAGCGCCGTAGGGACAGGACACAACTACGAGCAGTACTTC.

The chain employs TRBV6-1 and TRBJ2-1; 7 bases line up with TRBD1. There are 13 residues in the CDR3. CDR1 and CDR2 (germline): MNHNS, SASEGT. V dropped 4 bases and J dropped 7; count of bases not matched to a gene: 4. The DNA for the CDR3 is TGTGCCAGCAGTGTGACAGGGTGGAATGAGCAGTTCTTC. It translates to CASSVTGWNEQFF.

This clonotype was counted between two and nine times. The chain uses TRBV6-2 or TRBV6-3 and TRBJ1-6; tentative D call: TRBD1 (5 bases). The CDR3 contains 17 residues. The V end lost 7 bases, the J end lost 7 bases, and 23 bases lay between the germline ends. CDR1 MNHEY and CDR2 SVGEGT come from the germline V gene. The CDR3 DNA reads TGTGCCAGCATCTCTGGTGGTACGGCAGGGAGAAATTCACCCCTCCACTTT. Translation: CASISGGTAGRNSPLHF.

This clonotype has ten or more counts. This chain links TRBV4-3 with TRBJ2-5; D gene unclear. Germline V gene data show CDR1 as LGHNA and CDR2 as YSLEER. This CDR3 region has 13 residues. Trimming shortened V by 2 bases and J by 2 bases, and 6 bases separated the two germline ends. The CDR3 protein is CASSQRVQETQYF. The CDR3 bases are TGCGCCAGCAGCCAACGTGTTCAAGAGACCCAGTACTTC.

On this clonotype: This may be a read error, as it is one base from a much larger clone. The gene calls are TRBV3-1 and TRBJ1-2; TRBD1 matches at 8 bases. V was clipped by 0 bases and J by 3 bases; unmatched bases: 6. The CDR3 contains 16 residues. Per germline, CDR1 LGHDT and CDR2 YNNKEL (reference sequence). The CDR3 coding sequence is TGTGCCAGCAGCCAAGAAAGACAGGGGATGTACTATGGCTACACCTTC. This codes for CASSQERQGMYYGYTF.

The table lists this clonotype with many counts. The genes are TRBV20-1 and TRBJ2-6; tentative D call: TRBD1 (5 bases). V lost 6 bases and J lost 4, with 10 bases in between. This CDR3 has 13 residues. Germline V gives CDR1 DFQATT, CDR2 SNEGSKA (reference sequence). As DNA, the CDR3 is TGCAGTGCGGCCAGGGCCGGGGCCAACGTCCTGACTTTC. The encoded protein is CSAARAGANVLTF.

This clonotype was seen many times. The chain recombines TRBV7-2 with TRBJ1-4; D is unresolved. Trimming pared 5 bases from V and 4 bases from J, leaving 11 bases between. Germline lookup yields CDR1 SGHTA and CDR2 FQGNSA. CDR3 size: 14 residues. The CDR3 bases are TGTGCCAGCAGCCTCGCGGGTCGTAATGAAAAACTGTTTTTT. Amino acids: CASSLAGRNEKLFF.

This clonotype showed up many times. Given the absence of the conserved phenylalanine or tryptophan at the CDR3 end, a read error is likely. The DNA is left out, because the CDR3 cannot be placed on it with certainty; the CDR3 is given as TCRdb lists it. The gene calls are TRBV7-3 and TRBJ1-1; the D call of TRBD1 is as the table states it, not checked on the DNA. The CDR3 has 8 residues if both end residues are counted. The germline gives CDR1 SGHTA, CDR2 FQGTGA. The CDR3 sequence is CASSLVPL.

This clonotype was seen repeatedly, ten times or more. The CDR3 nucleotides are TGTGCCAGCAGCGTAGAGCCCCAGGGCGGCGGCACTGAAGCTTTCTTT. It translates to CASSVEPQGGGTEAFF. The V gene is TRBV9, the J gene TRBJ1-1, with a possible D match to TRBD1 (5 bases). Per the germline V gene, CDR1 is SGDLS and CDR2 is YYNGEE. V shed 0 bases and J shed 4 bases, with 16 bases lying between them. The CDR3 runs 16 residues.

V is TRBV6-2 or TRBV6-3 and J is TRBJ1-2; no firm D call. The CDR3 length is 14 residues. Germline loops: CDR1 MNHEY, CDR2 SVGEGT. Between the trimmed V and J ends, which lost 6 bases and 2 bases, there was a span of 13 bases. CDR3: CASSLWTRNYGYTF. The DNA of the CDR3 is TGTGCCAGCAGCCTATGGACGAGGAACTATGGCTACACCTTC.

The sample holds many counts of this clonotype. The chain recombines TRBV27 with TRBJ2-2; D remains ambiguous. V was trimmed by 5 bases and J by 5 bases, leaving 21 bases between them. Germline loops: CDR1 MNHEY, CDR2 SMNVEV (reference sequence). There are 17 residues in the CDR3. The CDR3 bases are TGTGCCAGCAGTCCAATTAGACCGGGTCCCCCGACCGGGGAGCTGTTTTTT. It yields the protein CASSPIRPGPPTGELFF.

This clonotype was seen only a few times. V and J are TRBV25-1 and TRBJ2-5, with TRBD2 as a possible D gene (5 bases). Germline CDR1 reads MGHDK; CDR2 reads SYGVNS. Trimming removed 5 bases at V and 5 bases at J, with 12 bases between. The CDR3 sequence is 13 residues long. CDR3 nucleotide sequence: TGTGCCAGCAGTAGAAACCGCGGGGAGACCCAGTACTTC. It yields the protein CASSRNRGETQYF.

This clonotype was recorded at least ten times. The CDR3 spells CSDSGGGQETQYF. DNA of the CDR3: TGCAGCGACTCAGGTGGGGGACAAGAGACCCAGTACTTC. The chain joins TRBV20-1 to TRBJ2-5, with D perhaps TRBD1 or TRBD2 (5 bases each). This CDR3 is 13 amino acids long. Germline CDR1 DFQATT, CDR2 SNEGSKA (reference sequence).

This clonotype came up a few times. The chain has TRBV9 and TRBJ2-5, with D tentatively TRBD1 or TRBD2 (5 bases each). The V end was cut by 2 bases, the J end by 1 base, with 6 bases between. The CDR3 loop spans 13 amino acids. Germline CDR1 SGDLS, CDR2 YYNGEE. The CDR3 loop is CASSVGTQETQYF. CDR3 coding DNA: TGTGCCAGCAGCGTGGGGACCCAAGAGACCCAGTACTTC.

This clonotype appeared many times. This chain connects TRBV6-2 or TRBV6-3 to TRBJ2-7; 9 nucleotides agree with TRBD2. Germline loops: CDR1 MNHEY, CDR2 SVGEGT. V dropped 10 bases and J dropped 0; count of bases not matched to a gene: 7. CDR3 length equals 14 residues. The CDR3 spells CATRRLAASYEQYF. CDR3 sequence (DNA): TGTGCCACCAGAAGACTAGCGGCCTCCTACGAGCAGTACTTC.

This rearrangement joins TRBV6-2 or TRBV6-3 to TRBJ2-5; D gene uncertain. Germline values: CDR1 MNHEY, CDR2 SVGEGT. V gave up 4 bases and J gave up 2 bases, with 14 bases separating them. CDR3 length equals 15 residues. In DNA, the CDR3 is TGTGCCAGCAGTTTACCGGCCGTGGGACAAGAGACCCAGTACTTC. Protein: CASSLPAVGQETQYF.

In its sample, this clonotype was seen many times. The V and J genes are TRBV5-1 and TRBJ2-3; D is unresolved. Trimming pared 5 bases from V and 2 bases from J, leaving 6 bases between. This CDR3 region has 12 residues. Germline values: CDR1 SGHRS, CDR2 YFSETQ. The CDR3, as DNA: TGCGCCAGCAGGTACGACACAGATACGCAGTATTTT. As protein: CASRYDTDTQYF.

The V gene is TRBV15, the J gene TRBJ2-3; the D gene is possibly TRBD1 (5 bases). In germline, CDR1 is LNHNV, CDR2 YYDKDF (reference sequence). This CDR3 spans 14 amino acids. V was trimmed by 0 bases and J by 9 bases, leaving 13 bases between them. This chain's CDR3 is CATSRDFGAGTQYF. Here the CDR3 DNA reads TGTGCCACCAGCAGAGATTTTGGCGCAGGGACGCAGTATTTT.

This clonotype was recorded a few times. The gene calls are TRBV5-1 and TRBJ2-7; no reliable D call. This CDR3 spans 13 amino acids. Per the germline V gene, CDR1 is SGHRS and CDR2 is YFSETQ. V lost 4 bases and J 6 bases, leaving 14 bases between the germline ends. The CDR3: CASSLEQGREQYF. CDR3 in DNA: TGCGCCAGCAGCCTCGAACAAGGCCGCGAGCAGTACTTC.

This clonotype was observed a handful of times. The chain uses TRBV29-1 and TRBJ2-7; 12 bases agree with TRBD2. The CDR3 runs 11 residues. From germline, CDR1 is SQVTM and CDR2 ANQGSEA. With V trimmed by 7 bases and J by 6 bases, 1 base remained unmatched. The CDR3 DNA follows: TGCAGCGGGACTAGCGGGGCCGAGCAGTACTTC. Translating gives CSGTSGAEQYF.

This clonotype was found a few times. The J gene is TRBJ2-7, the V gene TRBV13; a weak D match, TRBD1 (6 bases). Trimming cost V 7 bases and J 0 bases, with 13 bases left between them. Germline V CDR1 and CDR2: PRHDT, FYEKMQ (reference sequence). The CDR3 runs to 14 residues. Written as DNA, the CDR3 is TGTGCCAGCACCCGACGGGACAACTCCTACGAGCAGTACTTC. This gives the protein CASTRRDNSYEQYF.

This clonotype has at least ten counts. The chain employs TRBV30 and TRBJ1-1, with D hard to call. From germline, CDR1 is GTSNPN and CDR2 SVGIG (reference sequence). Trimming removed 5 bases from V and 3 bases from J, with 7 bases in between. There are 11 residues in the CDR3. CDR3 protein: CAWVTHTEAFF. The CDR3 nucleotides are TGTGCCTGGGTAACCCACACTGAAGCTTTCTTT.

In its sample, this clonotype was seen a few times. The rearrangement links TRBV7-9 to TRBJ2-3, with D possibly TRBD2 on 5 matching bases. V shed 6 bases and J shed 10 bases, with 11 bases lying between them. CDR1 is SEHNR, CDR2 FQNEAQ, per germline (reference sequence). CDR3 length: 11 amino acids. DNA for the CDR3: TGTGCCAGCAGTCCCGAGGAGGCGCAGTATTTT. Protein sequence: CASSPEEAQYF.

This clonotype was counted ten times or more. The chain carries TRBV5-6 and TRBJ2-1; 11 bases agree with TRBD1. Germline V lookup: CDR1 SGHDT, CDR2 YYEEEE. The CDR3 consists of 16 residues. With 8 bases clipped from V and 8 bases from J, the junction kept 15 bases outside the gene matches. The CDR3 bases are TGTGCCAGTATGCCGGGACAGGGGGACGATGTAGATGAGCAGTTCTTC. It codes for CASMPGQGDDVDEQFF.

This clonotype was seen ten or more times. The V call is TRBV27, the J call TRBJ2-7, with a tentative D call TRBD1 (5 bases). The germline V gene encodes CDR1 MNHEY and CDR2 SMNVEV (reference sequence). CDR3 length equals 16 residues. Trimming cost V 2 bases and J 4 bases, with 18 bases left between them. For the CDR3, the DNA is TGTGCCAGCAGTTTAATGAGGAAGGCAGGGCGATACGAGCAGTACTTC. Amino acid sequence: CASSLMRKAGRYEQYF.

This clonotype came up many times. The rearrangement joins TRBV28 to TRBJ2-7; D is unresolved. The germline CDR1 and CDR2 sequences are MDHEN and SYDVKM. This CDR3 is built from 15 residues. Trimming removed 4 bases at V and 4 bases at J, with 17 bases between. CDR3 DNA sequence: TGTGCCAGCAGTTCTGAGTACCGACCCGGTTACGAGCAGTACTTC. Amino acid sequence: CASSSEYRPGYEQYF.